This record concerns one TCR beta chain sequence. The specificity of this receptor is unknown. No base quality information exists; no much larger clone differs at one position. There are 11 amino acids in the CDR3, from cysteine to phenylalanine inclusive. The only DNA kept is the CDR3, 33 bases in frame from the first base. The junction shows trimming of 6 bases on V and 15 bases on J, plus 18 bases between the germline ends. Via the germline V gene (reference sequence), CDR1 is DFQATT and CDR2 SNEGSKA. The data are from a study of tumour-infiltrating T cells in Burkitt lymphoma (dated by TCRdb to the early 2020s). As for the study more broadly: TCR repertoire data were compared against clinical outcome, and productive clonality predicted overall survival and progression-free survival independently of established prognostic factors such as age at diagnosis.

Receptors were amplified or captured by the immunoSEQ multiplex PCR assay. The clones in this table, taken by TCRdb from immuneACCESS, are in-frame only. Not every clone is retained; where verified, under half of the shortfall comes from an unresolved V gene, and the cause of the rest is unknown. Present in this sample are 2,500 to 3,000 clones, roughly four fifths of which were seen just once. The ten largest account for 5% to 6.5% of the sample. The sample taken for sequencing was tumor tissue. The receptor was isolated from a human donor with diffuse large B-cell lymphoma. The chain is made from TRBV20-1 and TRBJ2-4, and perhaps TRBD1 as D gene, on 5 matching bases. In nucleotide form, the sequence is TGCAGTGCCCGAAGGGGCCCCACCCCGTACTTC. The encoded protein is CSARRGPTPYF.